The present entry profiles one T cell receptor beta chain with its context. No antigen is known for it. The sample originates from a study of CD8+ T cells in alopecia areata. Study-level findings and limits: Affected lesional scalp, above all in alopecia totalis/universalis, was more clonal than normal scalp.

The authors extracted RNA and reverse transcribed it into cDNA as the sequencing template. Profiling relied on immunoSEQ multiplex PCR, and the TCRdb table lists in-frame clones only, not all of them. The profile covers about 99,000 clones, with around 59% appearing a single time and 8.8% taken by the ten largest. The sequence was obtained from a human donor in good health. Sequences were obtained from CD4+ T cells sorted from blood.

The CDR3 DNA reads TGTGCCAGCAGCCAACGGGGACCAGGGACCCAGTACTTC. Protein product: CASSQRGPGTQYF. The gene calls are TRBV14 and TRBJ2-5; perhaps D is TRBD1 or TRBD2 (5 bases each). Germline loops: CDR1 SGHDN, CDR2 FVKESK. The germline V and J ends were trimmed by 2 bases and 7 bases, with 11 bases remaining between them. This CDR3 has 13 amino acids.